Following are 22 T cell receptor beta chains from one sample sequenced in a study of CD8+ T cells in alopecia areata. Specified treatment: oral pan-JAK inhibitor, 5-10 mg twice daily. As the sequencing template, cDNA was produced by extracting RNA and reverse transcribing it. Sequencing was performed with immunoSEQ multiplex PCR; in TCRdb, only in-frame clones are kept and a portion is missing. There are under 150,000 clones in the sample; approximately 55% occur only once, and approximately 3.6% lies in the top ten. The sample consisted of CD4+ T cells sorted from blood, taken at week 24, from a patient treated with tofacitinib. These receptor sequences come from a human donor with alopecia areata.

With regard to this clone: Sequence at one end of the junction differs from germline and may be a read error. The chain recombines TRBV7-7 with TRBJ1-1, with 7 bases fitting TRBD1. CDR3 length equals 16 residues. Looked up from germline, CDR1 is SSHAT and CDR2 is FNYEAQ (reference sequence). CDR3 nucleotide sequence: TGTGCTAGCAGCTTAGTACCGCAGGGGGGGAACACTGAAGCTTTCTTT. Protein: CASSLVPQGGNTEAFF.

About this clone: An end of the junction does not agree with germline; a read error may underlie this. This rearrangement joins TRBV7-7 to TRBJ2-2; D gene unclear. The CDR3 sequence is 13 residues long. CDR1 and CDR2 from the germline V gene are SSHAT and FNYEAQ (reference sequence). The CDR3 DNA follows: TGTGCTAGCAGCTTAAGTGGCGGAGGGGAGCTGTTTTTT. The encoded protein is CASSLSGGGELFF.

The chain recombines TRBV15 with TRBJ1-5; tentative D call: TRBD1 (6 bases). V was trimmed by 4 bases and J by 1 base, leaving 14 bases between them. Germline V gives CDR1 LNHNV, CDR2 YYDKDF (reference sequence). The CDR3 extends over 16 amino acids. Here the CDR3 reads CATSKEGVFSNQPQHF. CDR3 nucleotide sequence: TGTGCCACCAGCAAGGAGGGGGTCTTCAGCAATCAGCCCCAGCATTTT.

The genes are TRBV15 and TRBJ2-1; D unresolved. The germline V gene has CDR1 LNHNV and CDR2 YYDKDF (reference sequence). This CDR3 comprises 15 residues. V was trimmed by 0 bases and J by 7 bases, leaving 13 bases between them. CDR3 amino acids: CATSRDARSVNEQFF. Written as DNA, the CDR3 is TGTGCCACCAGCAGAGATGCTAGATCTGTTAATGAGCAGTTCTTC.

The chain is built from TRBV9 and TRBJ2-5; the D is unclear. V was trimmed by 4 bases and J by 7 bases, leaving 17 bases between them. Germline CDR1 reads SGDLS; CDR2 reads YYNGEE. This CDR3 is built from 14 residues. CDR3 loop: CASSPWWEEGTQYF. The CDR3 DNA reads TGTGCCAGCAGCCCCTGGTGGGAAGAAGGGACCCAGTACTTC.

The V gene is TRBV12-5, the J gene TRBJ1-1; D unresolved. This CDR3 has 9 residues. The germline CDR1 and CDR2 sequences are LGHNT and FRNRAP. Between the trimmed V and J ends, which lost 5 bases and 9 bases, there was a span of 4 bases. The CDR3 sequence: CASGRKAFF. The DNA for the CDR3 is TGTGCTAGTGGTCGCAAAGCTTTCTTT.

The chain links TRBV21-1 to TRBJ1-2. TRBV21-1 is designated a pseudogene. The length of the CDR3 is 11 residues. The CDR3: CASSKVNGYTF. The DNA of the CDR3 is TGTGCCAGCAGCAAAGTAAATGGCTACACCTTC.

This clone appeared a single time. V usage is TRBV6-5 and J usage is TRBJ2-5; no reliable D call. CDR1 MNHEY and CDR2 SVGAGI come from the germline V gene. This CDR3 has 14 amino acids. V lost 7 bases and J lost 3, with 15 bases in between. The CDR3 DNA reads TGTGCCAGCAACTCATTGGGCAGGAAAGAGACCCAGTACTTC. Encoded protein: CASNSLGRKETQYF.

This chain uses TRBV2 with TRBJ1-6, with 7 bases aligning to TRBD1. Germline CDR1 and CDR2: SNHLY and FYNNEI. Germline trimming cut 8 bases from V and 7 bases from J; bases unmatched to any gene: 8. This CDR3 region has 14 residues. CDR3 amino acids: CASLLQGDNSPLHF. CDR3 DNA sequence: TGTGCCAGCTTGCTGCAGGGGGACAATTCACCCCTCCACTTT.

This clone was observed a few times. The V and J genes are TRBV15 and TRBJ2-4; 11 positions agree with TRBD1. This CDR3 has 17 residues. Trimming cost V 3 bases and J 4 bases; bases outside gene matches: 8. Germline V gene sequence: CDR1 LNHNV, CDR2 YYDKDF (reference sequence). In DNA form, the CDR3 reads TGTGCCACCAGCAGCCCCATGGGACAGGGGGAGAAAAACATTCAGTACTTC. Its protein is CATSSPMGQGEKNIQYF.

The chain recombines TRBV7-9 with TRBJ2-1; D is unclear. The CDR3 runs to 12 residues. The germline V gene encodes CDR1 SEHNR and CDR2 FQNEAQ (reference sequence). Trimming stripped 5 bases from V and 10 bases from J, with 12 bases between. Here the CDR3 reads CASSPRLGEQFF. CDR3 coding DNA: TGTGCCAGCAGCCCTCGACTGGGCGAGCAGTTCTTC.

The CDR3, as DNA: TGTGCCAGCAGCCGAAGGGCGGGAGGCCAAGAGACCCAGTACTTC. It yields the protein CASSRRAGGQETQYF. V is TRBV13 and J is TRBJ2-5; TRBD2 aligns across 8 bases. The CDR3 runs to 15 residues. CDR1 and CDR2 from the germline V gene are PRHDT and FYEKMQ (reference sequence). J gave up 1 base and V 5 bases, and 6 bases lay outside the gene matches.

This chain links TRBV27 with TRBJ1-5; a possible D gene is TRBD1 (6 bases). The CDR3 runs 13 residues. V shed 4 bases and J shed 3 bases, with 7 bases lying between them. The germline CDR1 and CDR2 sequences are MNHEY and SMNVEV (reference sequence). Here the CDR3 DNA reads TGTGCCAGCAGTTGGACAGACAATCAGCCCCAGCATTTT. Protein sequence: CASSWTDNQPQHF.

This clone was seen more than once but under ten times. The rearrangement joins TRBV6-1 to TRBJ2-1; D is unclear. The CDR3 extends over 16 amino acids. Trimming cost V 3 bases and J 3 bases, with 15 bases left between them. Germline-derived CDR1 and CDR2 are MNHNS and SASEGT. This CDR3 is CASSELQQLVYNEQFF. CDR3 DNA sequence: TGTGCCAGCAGTGAGCTTCAACAGCTTGTCTACAATGAGCAGTTCTTC.

The chain links TRBV5-1 to TRBJ2-7; TRBD1 is a possible D gene (5 bases). This CDR3 contains 11 residues. V was trimmed by 0 bases and J by 10 bases, leaving 8 bases between them. In germline, CDR1 is SGHRS, CDR2 YFSETQ. In DNA form, the CDR3 reads TGCGCCAGCAGCTTGGAACAGGAACAGTACTTC. Translated, it gives CASSLEQEQYF.

This clone was detected once. V usage is TRBV29-1 and J usage is TRBJ2-5; possible D gene TRBD2, 5 bases. In germline, CDR1 is SQVTM, CDR2 ANQGSEA. The V and J ends lost 5 bases and 5 bases respectively, with 12 bases between them. This CDR3 region has 12 residues. CDR3 sequence (DNA): TGCAGCGTTCAAGCGGCTAGCGAGACCCAGTACTTC. Its protein is CSVQAASETQYF.

The chain is built from TRBV5-6 and TRBJ2-2; 9 bases agree with TRBD2. This CDR3 is built from 15 residues. CDR1 SGHDT and CDR2 YYEEEE come from the germline V gene. V gave up 3 bases and J gave up 7 bases; unmatched junction bases: 7. The CDR3 loop reads CASSSLAGGRGELFF. Here the CDR3 DNA reads TGTGCCAGCAGCTCCCTGGCGGGGGGGCGCGGGGAGCTGTTTTTT.

The chain has TRBV15 and TRBJ2-7; possible D gene TRBD1, 5 bases. The germline V and J ends were trimmed by 8 bases and 2 bases, with 13 bases remaining between them. CDR3 size: 13 residues. In germline, CDR1 is LNHNV, CDR2 YYDKDF (reference sequence). In DNA, the CDR3 is TGTGCCACCGGGGTTAGGGGTACCTACGAGCAGTACTTC. It specifies CATGVRGTYEQYF.

This clone was seen more than once but under ten times. The chain carries TRBV29-1 and TRBJ2-3; D is uncertain. Germline lookup yields CDR1 SQVTM and CDR2 ANQGSEA. This CDR3 has 14 amino acids. V was cut by 6 bases and J by 0 bases, with 13 bases left in between. The CDR3 nucleotides are TGCAGCGTCCGATACACCTATAGCACAGATACGCAGTATTTT. Its translation is CSVRYTYSTDTQYF.

DNA of the CDR3: TGTGCCTGGAGTGTACTTGGGAGGACCGGGGAGCTGTTTTTT. Protein sequence: CAWSVLGRTGELFF. The rearrangement links TRBV30 to TRBJ2-2, with D possibly TRBD2 on 6 matching bases. V dropped 0 bases and J dropped 5 bases, with 10 bases sitting between them. Germline CDR1 and CDR2: GTSNPN and SVGIG (reference sequence). The CDR3 sequence is 14 residues long.

Details on this clone: This same CDR3 is encoded by further DNA sequences in the sample. The rearrangement links TRBV29-1 to TRBJ2-5; no firm D call. Between the trimmed V and J ends, which lost 6 bases and 1 base, there was a span of 9 bases. Germline V gives CDR1 SQVTM, CDR2 ANQGSEA. This CDR3 contains 12 residues. In DNA form, the CDR3 reads TGCAGCGTCGGTCTCAGCCAAGAGACCCAGTACTTC. As protein: CSVGLSQETQYF.

The rearrangement joins TRBV6-6 to TRBJ1-6; TRBD1 aligns across 8 bases. Germline CDR1 and CDR2: MNHNY and SVGAGI (reference sequence). The CDR3 is 13 amino acids. Trimming at V came to 8 bases and at J to 6 bases, leaving 3 bases not matched to a gene. CDR3 in amino acids: CASGQGANSPLHF. CDR3 bases: TGTGCCAGCGGACAGGGTGCTAATTCACCCCTCCACTTT.